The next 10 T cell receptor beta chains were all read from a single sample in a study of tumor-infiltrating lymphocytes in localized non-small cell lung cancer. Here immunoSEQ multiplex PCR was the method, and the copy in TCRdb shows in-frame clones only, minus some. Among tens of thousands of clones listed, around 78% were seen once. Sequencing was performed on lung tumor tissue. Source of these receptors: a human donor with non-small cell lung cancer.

CDR3 DNA: TGCAGCGCCGCCGACCCCAAGAACACTGAAGCTTTCTTT. Translating it yields CSAADPKNTEAFF. The chain recombines TRBV29-1 with TRBJ1-1; D remains ambiguous. CDR1 is SQVTM and CDR2 is ANQGSEA in the germline V gene. CDR3 length equals 13 residues. V was pared by 7 bases and J by 1 base, with 13 bases between.

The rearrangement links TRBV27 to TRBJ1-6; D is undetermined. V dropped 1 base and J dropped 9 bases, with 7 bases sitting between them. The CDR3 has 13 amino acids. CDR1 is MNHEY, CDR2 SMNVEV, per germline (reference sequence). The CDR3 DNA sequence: TGTGCCAGCAGTTTATTGGGGTTTTCACCCCTCCACTTT. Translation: CASSLLGFSPLHF.

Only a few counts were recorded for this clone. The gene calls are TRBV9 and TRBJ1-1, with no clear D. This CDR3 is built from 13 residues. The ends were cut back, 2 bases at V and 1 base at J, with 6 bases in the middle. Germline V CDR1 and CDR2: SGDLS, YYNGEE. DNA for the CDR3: TGTGCCAGCAGCGTTTTAGGGAACACTGAAGCTTTCTTT. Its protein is CASSVLGNTEAFF.

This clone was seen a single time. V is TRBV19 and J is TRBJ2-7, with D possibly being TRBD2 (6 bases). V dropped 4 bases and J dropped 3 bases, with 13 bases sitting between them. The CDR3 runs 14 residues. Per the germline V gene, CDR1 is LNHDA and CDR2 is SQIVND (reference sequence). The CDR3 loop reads CASSTAGLIYEQYF. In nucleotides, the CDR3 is TGTGCCAGTAGTACTGCGGGACTCATCTACGAGCAGTACTTC.

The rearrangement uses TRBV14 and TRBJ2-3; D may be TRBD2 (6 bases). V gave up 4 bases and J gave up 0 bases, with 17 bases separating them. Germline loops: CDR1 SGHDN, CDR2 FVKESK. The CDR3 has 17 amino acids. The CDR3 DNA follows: TGTGCCAGCAGCCGCCAAAGGAGTAGCGGCAGCACAGATACGCAGTATTTT. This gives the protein CASSRQRSSGSTDTQYF.

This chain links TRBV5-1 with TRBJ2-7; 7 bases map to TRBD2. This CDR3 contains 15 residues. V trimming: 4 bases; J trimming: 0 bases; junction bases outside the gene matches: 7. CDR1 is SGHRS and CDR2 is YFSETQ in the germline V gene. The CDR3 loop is CASSARGGSSYEQYF. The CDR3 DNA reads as TGCGCCAGCAGCGCGCGCGGGGGAAGCTCCTACGAGCAGTACTTC.

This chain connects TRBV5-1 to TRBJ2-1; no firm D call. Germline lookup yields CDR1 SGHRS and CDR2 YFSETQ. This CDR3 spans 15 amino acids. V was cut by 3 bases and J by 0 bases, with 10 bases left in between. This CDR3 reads CASSSRSDSYNEQFF. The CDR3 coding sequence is TGCGCCAGCAGCTCACGGTCAGACTCCTACAATGAGCAGTTCTTC.

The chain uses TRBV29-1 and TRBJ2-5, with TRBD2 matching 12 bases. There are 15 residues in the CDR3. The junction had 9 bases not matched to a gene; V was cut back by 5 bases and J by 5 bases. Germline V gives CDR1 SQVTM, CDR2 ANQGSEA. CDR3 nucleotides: TGCAGCGTTACTCTAGCGGGGGGGCTAGGGGAGACCCAGTACTTC. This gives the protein CSVTLAGGLGETQYF.

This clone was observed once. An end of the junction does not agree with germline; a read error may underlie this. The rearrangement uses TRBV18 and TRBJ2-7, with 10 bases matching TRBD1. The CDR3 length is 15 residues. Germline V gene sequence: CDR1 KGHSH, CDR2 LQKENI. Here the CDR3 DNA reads TGTGCCAGCTCACCATCGACAGGGGGCTCCAACGAGCAGTACTTC. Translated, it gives CASSPSTGGSNEQYF.

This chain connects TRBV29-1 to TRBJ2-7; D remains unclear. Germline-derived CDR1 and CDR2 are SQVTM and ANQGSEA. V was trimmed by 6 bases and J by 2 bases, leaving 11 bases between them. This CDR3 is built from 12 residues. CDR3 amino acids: CSVTLLTYEQYF. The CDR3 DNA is TGCAGCGTGACGCTTTTGACCTACGAGCAGTACTTC.